This T cell receptor beta chain was sequenced during a study of blood T cell repertoires in COVID-19. The wider study: Acute-phase and convalescent COVID-19 samples originated in the United States, Italy and Spain.

The protocol was immunoSEQ multiplex PCR, while the TCRdb copy is restricted to in-frame clones and leaves out a portion. The table shows more than 130,000 clones, with approximately 87% occurring only once. CDR3 length: 15 residues. The germline gives CDR1 SGDLS, CDR2 YYNGEE. V gave up 7 bases and J gave up 9 bases; unmatched junction bases: 9. The TCR was taken from a woman aged 40 to 49 with acute or convalescent COVID-19. The chain couples TRBV9 to TRBJ2-1, with 14 positions matching TRBD2. The sequenced sample consisted of peripheral blood. The CDR3, as DNA: TGTGCCAGCTCCGACGGGACTAGCGGGGGTCTTGAGCAGTTCTTC. Translation gives CASSDGTSGGLEQFF.